This TCR beta chain was obtained from a study of blood T cell repertoires in COVID-19. V was clipped by 4 bases and J by 4 bases; unmatched bases: 6. From germline, CDR1 is SNHLY and CDR2 FYNNEI. The CDR3 runs to 14 residues. Per the original data handling: Amplification with reference gene primers provided the estimates of nucleated cell counts. Sequenced by immunoSEQ multiplex PCR; TCRdb stores in-frame clones only, minus some. The DNA gave D and trimming, while V, J and clone size come from that table. Of about 240,000 clones in the sample, roughly 86% were seen once. The chain couples TRBV2 to TRBJ2-7; 8 bases match TRBD1. The sequence was obtained from a middle-aged man with acute or convalescent COVID-19. The material sequenced was peripheral blood. CDR3 in amino acids: CASSVGDRGYEQYF. The DNA of the CDR3 is TGTGCCAGCAGTGTGGGTGACAGGGGATACGAGCAGTACTTC.